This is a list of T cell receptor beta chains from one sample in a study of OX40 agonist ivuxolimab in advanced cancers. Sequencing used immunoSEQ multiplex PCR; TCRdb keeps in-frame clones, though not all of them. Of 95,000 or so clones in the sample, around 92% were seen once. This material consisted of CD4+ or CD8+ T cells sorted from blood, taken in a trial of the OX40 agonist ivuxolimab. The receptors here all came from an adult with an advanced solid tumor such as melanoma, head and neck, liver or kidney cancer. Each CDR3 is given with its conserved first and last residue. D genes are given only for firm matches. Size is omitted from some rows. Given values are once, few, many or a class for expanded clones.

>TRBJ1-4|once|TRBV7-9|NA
CASSLQGPDNEKLFF
TGTGCCAGCAGCCTACAGGGTCCTGATAATGAAAAACTGTTTTTT
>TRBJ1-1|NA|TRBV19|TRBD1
CASSVQGAGTEAFF
TGTGCCAGTAGCGTACAGGGGGCCGGCACTGAAGCTTTCTTT
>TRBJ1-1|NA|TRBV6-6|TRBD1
CASSSLNRGEAFF
TGTGCCAGCAGTTCCCTAAACAGGGGCGAAGCTTTCTTT
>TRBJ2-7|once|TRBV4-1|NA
CASSQDLGSWYEQYF
TGCGCCAGCAGCCAAGATTTAGGGAGTTGGTACGAGCAGTACTTC
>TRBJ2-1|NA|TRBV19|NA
CASSMRDLSDYNEQFF
TGTGCCAGTAGTATGCGAGACTTATCAGATTACAATGAGCAGTTCTTC
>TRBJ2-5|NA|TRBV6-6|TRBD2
CASSYLGGRARETQYF
TGTGCCAGCAGTTACTTGGGCGGGAGGGCCAGAGAGACCCAGTACTTC
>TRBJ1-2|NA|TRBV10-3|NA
CAISDRGSENGYTF
TGTGCCATCAGTGATAGGGGGAGTGAAAATGGCTACACCTTC
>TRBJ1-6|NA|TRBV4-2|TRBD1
CASSQIVQGLRDSPLHF
TGTGCCAGCAGCCAAATAGTACAGGGGTTACGGGATTCACCCCTCCACTTT
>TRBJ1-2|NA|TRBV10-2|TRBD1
CASSEVGQASGYTF
TGCGCCAGCAGTGAAGTGGGACAGGCCTCTGGCTACACCTTC
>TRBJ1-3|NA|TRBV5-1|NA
CASRADNSGNTIYF
TGCGCCAGCAGGGCCGACAACTCTGGAAACACCATATATTTT
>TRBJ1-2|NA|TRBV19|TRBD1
CASSGTASYTF
TGTGCCAGTAGTGGGACAGCGAGCTACACCTTC
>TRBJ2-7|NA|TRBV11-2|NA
CASSLQVKAYEQYF
TGTGCCAGCAGCTTACAGGTAAAGGCCTACGAGCAGTACTTC
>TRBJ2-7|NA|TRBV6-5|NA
CASSYKEVSSEQYF
TGTGCCAGCAGTTACAAAGAGGTTTCGAGCGAGCAGTACTTC
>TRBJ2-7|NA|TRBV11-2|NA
CASSPYGGSSYEQYF
TGTGCCAGCAGCCCCTACGGGGGTAGCTCCTACGAGCAGTACTTC
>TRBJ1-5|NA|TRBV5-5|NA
CASSLLPLPRDSQPQHF
TGTGCCAGCAGCTTGTTACCGCTCCCTAGGGATAGTCAGCCCCAGCATTTT
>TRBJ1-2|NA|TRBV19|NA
CASSIDRAGPNGYTF
TGTGCCAGTAGTATAGACCGGGCGGGCCCAAATGGCTACACCTTC
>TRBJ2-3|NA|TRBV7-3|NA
CASSPTHSTDTQYF
TGTGCCAGCAGCCCCACACATAGCACAGATACGCAGTATTTT
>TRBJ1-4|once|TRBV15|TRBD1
CATSRDWDREEKLFF
TGTGCCACCAGCAGAGATTGGGACAGAGAGGAAAAACTGTTTTTT
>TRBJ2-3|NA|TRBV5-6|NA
CASSLKTGGLSTDTQYF
TGTGCCAGCAGCTTAAAGACTGGAGGACTAAGCACAGATACGCAGTATTTT
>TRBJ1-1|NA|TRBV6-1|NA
CASSEGQGTEAFF
TGTGCCAGCAGTGAAGGGCAGGGCACTGAAGCTTTCTTT
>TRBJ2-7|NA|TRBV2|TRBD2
CASSRGESSYEQYF
TGTGCCAGCTCCCGGGGGGAGAGCTCCTACGAGCAGTACTTC
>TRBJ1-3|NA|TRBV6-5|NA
CASSYASQTGNTIYF
TGTGCCAGCAGTTACGCTTCCCAGACCGGAAACACCATATATTTT
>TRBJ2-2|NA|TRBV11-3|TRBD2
CASSLPGLAGDTGELFF
TGTGCCAGCAGCCTACCGGGACTAGCGGGAGACACCGGGGAGCTGTTTTTT
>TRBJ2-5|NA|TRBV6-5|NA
CASSFQDFQETQYF
TGTGCCAGCAGCTTTCAGGACTTTCAAGAGACCCAGTACTTC
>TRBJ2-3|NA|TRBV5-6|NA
CASSPVGSATDTQYF
TGTGCCAGCAGCCCCGTGGGTAGCGCCACAGATACGCAGTATTTT
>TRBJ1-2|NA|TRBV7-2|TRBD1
CASSPGQGNYGYTF
TGTGCCAGCAGCCCGGGACAGGGCAACTATGGCTACACCTTC
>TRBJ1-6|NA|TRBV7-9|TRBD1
CASSLAQGPYSPLHF
TGTGCCAGCAGCTTAGCACAGGGGCCATATTCACCCCTCCACTTT
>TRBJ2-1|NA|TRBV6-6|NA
CASREDATSNEQFF
TGTGCCAGCAGGGAGGACGCGACCTCCAATGAGCAGTTCTTC
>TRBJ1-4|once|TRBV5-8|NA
CASSLGRYEKLFF
TGTGCCAGCAGCTTGGGCAGATATGAAAAACTGTTTTTT
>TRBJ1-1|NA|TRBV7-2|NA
CASSLVPGQRTEAFF
TGTGCCAGCAGCTTAGTACCAGGACAGCGGACTGAAGCTTTCTTT
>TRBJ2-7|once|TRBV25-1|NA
CASRGRPFYEQYF
TGTGCCAGCAGGGGACGCCCTTTCTACGAGCAGTACTTC
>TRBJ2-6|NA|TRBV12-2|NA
CASRRKSSGANVLTF
TGTGCAAGTCGCAGGAAAAGCTCTGGGGCCAACGTCCTGACTTTC
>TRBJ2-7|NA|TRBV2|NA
CASSLAYSYEQYF
TGTGCCAGCAGTTTGGCCTACTCCTACGAGCAGTACTTC
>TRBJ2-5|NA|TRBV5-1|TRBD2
CASKTSGVETQYF
TGCGCCAGCAAGACTAGCGGGGTTGAGACCCAGTACTTC
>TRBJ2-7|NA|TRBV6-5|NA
CASSEAQSEQYF
TGTGCCAGCAGTGAAGCGCAGAGCGAGCAGTACTTC
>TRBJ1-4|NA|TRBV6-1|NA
CASSVEWASEKLFF
TGTGCCAGCAGTGTGGAGTGGGCTAGCGAAAAACTGTTTTTT
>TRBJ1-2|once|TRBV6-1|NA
CASSEAQSSPHGYTF
TGTGCCAGCAGTGAAGCTCAGTCGAGCCCCCATGGCTACACCTTC
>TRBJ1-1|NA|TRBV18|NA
CASARGTEAFF
TGTGCCAGCGCCCGAGGCACTGAAGCTTTCTTT
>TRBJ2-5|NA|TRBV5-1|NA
CASSLEQGWETQYF
TGCGCCAGCAGCTTGGAGCAGGGGTGGGAGACCCAGTACTTC
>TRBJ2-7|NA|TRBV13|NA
CASSPPRGLSREQYF
TGTGCCAGCAGCCCCCCCCGGGGGCTTAGTCGCGAGCAGTACTTC
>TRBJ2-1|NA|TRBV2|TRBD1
CASSDRTGGNNEQFF
TGTGCCAGCAGTGACAGGACAGGGGGGAACAATGAGCAGTTCTTC
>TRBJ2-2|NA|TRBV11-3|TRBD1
CASSLDLTGPTGELFF
TGTGCCAGCAGCTTAGATCTGACAGGGCCCACCGGGGAGCTGTTTTTT
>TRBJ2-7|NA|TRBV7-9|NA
CASSLVGLQYEQYF
TGTGCCAGCAGCTTAGTGGGACTTCAATACGAGCAGTACTTC
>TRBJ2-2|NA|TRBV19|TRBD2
CASTTRLAGGSNTGELFF
TGTGCCAGCACCACCCGACTAGCGGGAGGCTCGAACACCGGGGAGCTGTTTTTT
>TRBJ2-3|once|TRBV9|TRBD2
CASSVALGLAGGQDTQYF
TGTGCCAGCAGCGTAGCCCTGGGACTAGCGGGGGGGCAAGATACGCAGTATTTT
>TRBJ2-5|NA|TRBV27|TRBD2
CASSLLGLAGGKQETQYF
TGTGCCAGCAGTTTGCTGGGACTAGCGGGAGGGAAACAAGAGACCCAGTACTTC
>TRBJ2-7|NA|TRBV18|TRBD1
CASSRDRSYEQYF
TGTGCCAGCTCGAGGGACAGGTCCTACGAGCAGTACTTC
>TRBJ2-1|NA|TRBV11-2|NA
CASSPQGSSYNEQFF
TGTGCCAGCAGTCCCCAGGGGAGCTCCTACAATGAGCAGTTCTTC
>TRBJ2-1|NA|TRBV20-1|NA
CSARDKHEQFF
TGCAGTGCTAGAGATAAACATGAGCAGTTCTTC